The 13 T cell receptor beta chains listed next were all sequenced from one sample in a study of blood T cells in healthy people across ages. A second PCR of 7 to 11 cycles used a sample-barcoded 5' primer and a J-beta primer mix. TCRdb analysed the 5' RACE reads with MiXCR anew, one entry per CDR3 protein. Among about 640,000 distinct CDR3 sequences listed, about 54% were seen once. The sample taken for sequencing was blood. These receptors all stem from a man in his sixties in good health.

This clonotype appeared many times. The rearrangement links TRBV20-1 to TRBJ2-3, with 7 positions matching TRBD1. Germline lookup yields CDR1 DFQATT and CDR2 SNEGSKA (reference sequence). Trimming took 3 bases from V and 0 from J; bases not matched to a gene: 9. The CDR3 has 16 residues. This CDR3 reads CSASPLGGRSTDTQYF. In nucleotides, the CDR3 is TGCAGTGCTAGTCCCCTAGGGGGCCGCAGCACAGATACGCAGTATTTT.

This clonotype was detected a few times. Here the CDR3 DNA reads TGTGCCAGCAGGGCGGGGATGCAAGAGACCCAGTACTTC. Translating gives CASRAGMQETQYF. The V gene is TRBV6-6, the J gene TRBJ2-5, with D perhaps TRBD2 (6 bases). The CDR3 runs to 13 residues. Trimming pared 6 bases from V and 2 bases from J, leaving 10 bases between. The V gene's germline CDR1 is MNHNY and CDR2 SVGAGI (reference sequence).

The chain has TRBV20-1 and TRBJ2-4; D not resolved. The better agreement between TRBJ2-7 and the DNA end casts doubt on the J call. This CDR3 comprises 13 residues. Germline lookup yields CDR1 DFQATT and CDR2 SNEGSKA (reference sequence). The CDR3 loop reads CSASYQAPNEQYF. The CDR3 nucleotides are TGCAGTGCTAGTTACCAGGCCCCCAACGAGCAGTACTTC.

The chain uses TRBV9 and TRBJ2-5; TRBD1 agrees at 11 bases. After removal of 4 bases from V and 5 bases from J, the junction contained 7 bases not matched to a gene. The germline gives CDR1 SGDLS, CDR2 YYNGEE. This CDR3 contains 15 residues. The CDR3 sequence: CASSLGQGARETQYF. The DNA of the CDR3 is TGTGCCAGCAGCCTCGGACAGGGGGCAAGGGAGACCCAGTACTTC.

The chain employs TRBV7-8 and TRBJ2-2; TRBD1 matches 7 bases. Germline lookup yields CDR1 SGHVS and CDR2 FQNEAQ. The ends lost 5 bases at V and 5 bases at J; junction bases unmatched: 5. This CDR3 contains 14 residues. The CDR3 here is CASSVGQVTGELFF. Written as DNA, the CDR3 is TGTGCCAGCAGCGTTGGACAGGTGACCGGGGAGCTGTTTTTT.

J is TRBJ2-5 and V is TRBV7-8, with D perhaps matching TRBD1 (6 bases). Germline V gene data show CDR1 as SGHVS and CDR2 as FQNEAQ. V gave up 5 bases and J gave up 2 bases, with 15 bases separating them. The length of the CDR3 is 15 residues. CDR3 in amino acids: CASSSHSTGQETQYF. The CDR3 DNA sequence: TGTGCCAGCAGCAGCCACTCCACAGGGCAAGAGACCCAGTACTTC. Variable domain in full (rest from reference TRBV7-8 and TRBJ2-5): GAGVSQSPRYKVAKRGQDVALRCDPISGHVSLFWYQQALGQGPEFLTYFQNEAQLDKSGLPSDRFFAERPEGSVSTLKIQRTQQEDSAVYLCASSSHSTGQETQYFGPGTRLLVL.

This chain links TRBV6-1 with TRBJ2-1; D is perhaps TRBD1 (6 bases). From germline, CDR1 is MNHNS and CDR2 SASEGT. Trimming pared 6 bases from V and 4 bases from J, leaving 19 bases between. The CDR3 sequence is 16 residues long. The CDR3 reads CASREGRMGAYNEQFF. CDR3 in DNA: TGTGCCAGCAGAGAGGGCCGAATGGGGGCTTACAATGAGCAGTTCTTC.

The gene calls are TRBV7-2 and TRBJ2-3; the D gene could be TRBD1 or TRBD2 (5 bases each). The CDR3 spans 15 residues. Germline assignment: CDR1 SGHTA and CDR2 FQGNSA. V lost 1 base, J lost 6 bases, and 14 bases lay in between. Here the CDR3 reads CASSLVGAGADTQYF. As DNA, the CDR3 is TGTGCCAGCAGCTTAGTCGGGGCAGGCGCTGATACGCAGTATTTT.

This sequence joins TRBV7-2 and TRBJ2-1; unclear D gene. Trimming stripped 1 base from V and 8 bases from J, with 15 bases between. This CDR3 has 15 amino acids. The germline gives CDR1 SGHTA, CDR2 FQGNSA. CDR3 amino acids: CASSLVRSLGDEQFF. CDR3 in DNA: TGTGCCAGCAGCTTAGTCCGATCCCTTGGGGATGAGCAGTTCTTC.

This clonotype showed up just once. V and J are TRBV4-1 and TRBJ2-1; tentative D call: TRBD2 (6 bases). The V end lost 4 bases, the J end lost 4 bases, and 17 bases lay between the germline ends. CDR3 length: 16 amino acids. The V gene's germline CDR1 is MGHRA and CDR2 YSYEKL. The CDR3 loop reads CASSPRDSPTYNEQFF. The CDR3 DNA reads TGCGCCAGCAGCCCCCGGGACTCGCCGACTTACAATGAGCAGTTCTTC.

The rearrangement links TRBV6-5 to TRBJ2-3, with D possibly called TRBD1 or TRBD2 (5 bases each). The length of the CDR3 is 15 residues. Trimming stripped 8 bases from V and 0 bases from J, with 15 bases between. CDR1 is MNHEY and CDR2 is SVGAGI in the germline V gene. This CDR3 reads CASRRGGISTDTQYF. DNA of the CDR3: TGTGCCAGCCGACGTGGGGGAATTAGCACAGATACGCAGTATTTT.

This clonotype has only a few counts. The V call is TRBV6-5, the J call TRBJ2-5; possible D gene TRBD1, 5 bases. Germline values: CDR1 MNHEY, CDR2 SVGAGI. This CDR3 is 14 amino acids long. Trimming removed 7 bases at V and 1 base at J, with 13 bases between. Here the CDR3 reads CASTTGGVQETQYF. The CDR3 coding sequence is TGTGCCAGCACAACAGGTGGGGTCCAAGAGACCCAGTACTTC.

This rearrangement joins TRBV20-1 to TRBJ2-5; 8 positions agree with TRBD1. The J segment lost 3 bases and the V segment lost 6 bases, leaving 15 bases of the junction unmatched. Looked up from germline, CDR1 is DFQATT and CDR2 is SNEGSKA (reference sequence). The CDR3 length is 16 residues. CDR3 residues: CSATRPDDRGEETQYF. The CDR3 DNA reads TGCAGTGCCACGAGACCTGACGACAGGGGAGAAGAGACCCAGTACTTC.